A selection of T cell receptor beta chains follows, all from one sample in a study of T cells after yellow fever vaccination. TCRdb processed the 5' RACE reads anew with MiXCR; each CDR3 protein has one entry. The data hold nearly 300,000 distinct CDR3 sequences, with roughly 9% observed a single time. The material was CD4+ T cells sorted from PBMCs, obtained 5 days after the yellow fever booster vaccination. The receptors were sampled from a man between 18 and 29 years old who received the YFV17D yellow fever vaccine. CDR3s include the opening cysteine and the closing phenylalanine or tryptophan. Each record gives: clone size, V gene, J gene, CDR3 protein. Clone size is given for some rows only: seen once, a few or many times, or a class if the clone is expanded.

>.|TRBV7-2|TRBJ1-2
CASSVPRVYGYTF
>.|TRBV9|TRBJ1-6
CASSEGPLNSPLHF
>few|TRBV7-3|TRBJ2-2
CASSTGTSGWTGELFF
>.|TRBV20-1|TRBJ2-5
CSASTVFGGWTQYF
>few|TRBV24-1|TRBJ2-2
CATTADRGNTGELFF
>.|TRBV20-1|TRBJ2-4
CSARDINIQYF
>.|TRBV9|TRBJ1-2
CASSPRSDYGYTF
>few|TRBV12-3/TRBV12-4|TRBJ1-5
CASSFGQGRSTPQHF
>.|TRBV28|TRBJ1-4
CASSLWLGEKLFF
>many|TRBV12-3/TRBV12-4|TRBJ2-1
CASSLRQVNEQFF
>few|TRBV3-1|TRBJ1-2
CASSPPTGSYGYTF
>many|TRBV2|TRBJ1-3
CASKGVYGNTIYF
>.|TRBV15|TRBJ2-5
CAAAQGLQETQYF
>few|TRBV7-9|TRBJ1-3
CASSQDRSSGNTIYF
>few|TRBV6-5|TRBJ1-5
CASSYALTNQPQHF
>few|TRBV4-1|TRBJ1-2
CASSLEPGTLNYGYTF
>few|TRBV25-1|TRBJ1-4
CASSDLRRGTNEKLFF
>few|TRBV28|TRBJ1-2
CANRGEGGYTF
>.|TRBV7-2|TRBJ1-1
CASSLNGHTEAFF
>many|TRBV12-3/TRBV12-4|TRBJ2-1
CASSRTGSYNEQFF
>.|TRBV4-3|TRBJ1-5
CASSPHPRGPFNQPQHF
>many|TRBV12-3/TRBV12-4|TRBJ2-1
CASSSQGGSYNEQFF
>many|TRBV6-6|TRBJ1-5
CASSKDGYNQPQHF
>few|TRBV11-2|TRBJ2-1
CASSFDSGRVHNEQFF
>many|TRBV20-1|TRBJ1-1
CSASRTLKTGGAFF
>few|TRBV6-2/TRBV6-3|TRBJ2-3
CASSWSGGGADTQYF
>.|TRBV20-1|TRBJ1-1
CSARYFGPMNTEAFF
>.|TRBV6-2/TRBV6-3|TRBJ2-3
CASMHGQGTDTQYF
>many|TRBV5-1|TRBJ1-4
CASSLSRQEGKLFF
>.|TRBV10-2|TRBJ1-5
CASSESHINQPQHF
>few|TRBV20-1|TRBJ2-5
CSAWDWGGETQYF
>few|TRBV6-2/TRBV6-3|TRBJ2-1
CASSYLRVEQFF
>.|TRBV27|TRBJ2-3
CASSLQTSTDTQYF
>few|TRBV20-1|TRBJ2-1
CSAGVVRWGTYNEQFF
>.|TRBV5-1|TRBJ2-5
CASSLTTTGGHETQYF
>once|TRBV20-1|TRBJ2-3
CSAGDPGGSDTQYF
>many|TRBV5-1|TRBJ2-7
CASSLSVGASYEQYF
>many|TRBV11-1|TRBJ2-2
CASSRPPGNGLTGELFF
>many|TRBV7-2|TRBJ2-3
CASSPYPGTSGGDTQYF
>few|TRBV9|TRBJ1-1
CASSKMNTEAFF
>.|TRBV7-2|TRBJ2-3
CASRPSGGSADTQYF
>.|TRBV5-1|TRBJ2-3
CASRKDRATGSGTQYF
>few|TRBV12-3/TRBV12-4|TRBJ2-3
CASSSTLAGAPDTQYF
>many|TRBV10-3|TRBJ2-2
CAITGQGGGELFF
>.|TRBV19|TRBJ2-5
CASRGSGGPETQYF
>.|TRBV12-3/TRBV12-4|TRBJ2-1
CASSPGQGPHNEQFF
>few|TRBV18|TRBJ2-7
CASSGGGGSYEQYF
>many|TRBV10-3|TRBJ1-5
CAISEPGTDNQPQHF
>.|TRBV2|TRBJ2-2
CASSEAGIYSLAPTGELFF
>few|TRBV6-2/TRBV6-3|TRBJ1-3
CASSRGTRYRGNTIYF
>few|TRBV10-3|TRBJ2-2
CAISARTSGLNTGELFF